The 11 T cell receptor beta chains listed next were all sequenced from one sample in a study of human T cells and chemical hapten exposure. TCRdb called the RACE reads again in MiXCR, with one record for every CDR3 protein. Of a few hundred thousand distinct CDR3 sequences detected, around 7% appear once; the ten largest clones hold approximately 1.2%. Regarding time point: pre-sensitization, week 0. The sample's treatment: therapeutic diphenylcyclopropenone sensitization with weekly scalp DPC. The sequences come from whole blood, collected in connection with sensitization to the hapten diphenylcyclopropenone (DPC). Receptors were obtained from a man aged 18 to 30 with alopecia areata. Some clones in this sample may be carry-over from other donors' samples.

This clonotype was seen many times. This chain uses TRBV15 with TRBJ1-1; D gene unclear. Trimming removed 3 bases from V and 9 bases from J, with 8 bases in between. The germline CDR1 and CDR2 sequences are LNHNV and YYDKDF (reference sequence). This CDR3 has 11 amino acids. CDR3 in DNA: TGTGCCACCAGCAGTGCCCGTAAAGCTTTCTTT. This codes for CATSSARKAFF.

A few counts support this clonotype. The chain joins TRBV7-9 to TRBJ1-1; D possibly corresponds to TRBD1 (5 bases). Germline V gene data show CDR1 as SEHNR and CDR2 as FQNEAQ (reference sequence). The ends were cut back, 6 bases at V and 1 base at J, with 6 bases in the middle. The CDR3 runs to 12 residues. In DNA form, the CDR3 reads TGTGCCAGCAGGGGACCGAACACTGAAGCTTTCTTT. Its translation: CASRGPNTEAFF. Full variable domain (remainder filled in from reference TRBV7-9 and TRBJ1-1): DTGVSQNPRHKITKRGQNVTFRCDPISEHNRLYWYRQTLGQGPEFLTYFQNEAQLEKSRLLSDRFSAERPKGSFSTLEIQRTEQGDSAMYLCASRGPNTEAFFGQGTRLTVV.

This clonotype was seen repeatedly, ten times or more. The chain recombines TRBV29-1 with TRBJ2-2, with a weak D call TRBD2 (5 bases). The CDR3 sequence is 14 residues long. Trimming took off 1 base at V and 1 base at J, with 7 bases between the two ends. Germline assignment: CDR1 SQVTM and CDR2 ANQGSEA. In DNA form, the CDR3 reads TGCAGCGTTGAAGCAGGACTGAACACCGGGGAGCTGTTTTTT. It is translated as CSVEAGLNTGELFF.

This clonotype came up many times. The V gene is TRBV7-2, the J gene TRBJ1-5; D is unclear. CDR1 and CDR2 from the germline V gene are SGHTA and FQGNSA. This CDR3 contains 13 residues. V lost 4 bases, J lost 5 bases, and 9 bases lay in between. CDR3 loop: CASSSNLYQPQHF. CDR3 DNA sequence: TGTGCCAGCAGCTCTAACCTCTATCAGCCCCAGCATTTT.

In this sample, this clonotype turned up a few times. The V and J genes are TRBV20-1 and TRBJ2-1; 7 nucleotides align to TRBD2. Unmatched junction bases numbered 17, after V lost 2 bases and J lost 10 bases. The CDR3 has 16 residues. Germline assignment: CDR1 DFQATT and CDR2 SNEGSKA (reference sequence). CDR3 sequence reads: CSARSPGGGVRWEQFF. The DNA of the CDR3 is TGCAGTGCTAGATCCCCGGGTGGGGGGGTTCGGTGGGAGCAGTTCTTC.

This clonotype was picked up a small number of times. The V and J genes are TRBV10-3 and TRBJ2-7; D uncertain. Trimming took 2 bases from V and 1 from J, leaving 15 bases between them. The germline V gene encodes CDR1 ENHRY and CDR2 SYGVKD. CDR3 size: 16 residues. CDR3 DNA sequence: TGTGCCATCAGTGAGGAACCGTTCCAGTCATCCTACGAGCAGTACTTC. Translating gives CAISEEPFQSSYEQYF.

This clonotype was counted a few times. The chain joins TRBV12-3 or TRBV12-4 to TRBJ1-2; D might be TRBD1 (5 bases). The CDR3 sequence is 15 residues long. Trimming left V 7 bases short and J 4 bases short, with 19 bases between. For the CDR3, the DNA is TGTGCCAGCAAAAGGGTTGGGGCGCCCGGCTATGGCTACACCTTC. As protein: CASKRVGAPGYGYTF.

The chain is built from TRBV2 and TRBJ1-2, with D possibly being TRBD1 (5 bases). Trimming shortened V by 7 bases and J by 13 bases, and 16 bases separated the two germline ends. The germline V gene encodes CDR1 SNHLY and CDR2 FYNNEI. The CDR3 covers 11 residues. CDR3 in amino acids: CASTQGQTVTF. CDR3 DNA: TGTGCCAGCACTCAGGGCCAAACGGTCACCTTC.

This clonotype was seen a single time. V is TRBV5-5 and J is TRBJ1-1; 9 bases match TRBD1. CDR3 length: 20 residues. The germline V gene has CDR1 SGHKS and CDR2 YYEKEE (reference sequence). J lost 0 bases, V lost 0 bases, and 15 bases had no gene match. DNA of the CDR3: TGTGCCAGCAGCTTGGAATGGGGACGCGGGACAGGGCCGATGAACACTGAAGCTTTCTTT. Residues: CASSLEWGRGTGPMNTEAFF.

This clonotype has just a few counts. This chain uses TRBV6-1 with TRBJ2-1; no definite D call. The germline V and J ends were trimmed by 4 bases and 8 bases, with 9 bases remaining between them. The CDR3 has 12 residues. Germline CDR1 MNHNS, CDR2 SASEGT. CDR3 protein: CASSGPLDEQFF. CDR3 DNA: TGTGCCAGCAGTGGCCCACTGGATGAGCAGTTCTTC.

The J gene is TRBJ1-2, the V gene TRBV20-1, with a weak D call TRBD1 (5 bases). V lost 2 bases and J 6 bases, leaving 13 bases between the germline ends. Germline V lookup: CDR1 DFQATT, CDR2 SNEGSKA (reference sequence). The CDR3 consists of 13 residues. This CDR3 reads CSARPGQRDGYTF. The CDR3 nucleotides are TGCAGTGCTAGACCTGGACAACGAGATGGCTACACCTTC.